This T cell receptor beta chain was identified during a study of CD8 T cells in Susac syndrome. An amount of RNA that ranged from roughly 0.5 to 1 ug was reverse transcribed with random hexamers. TCRdb analysed the immunoSEQ multiplex PCR reads with MiXCR anew, one entry per CDR3 protein. The table shows 150,000 to 200,000 distinct CDR3 sequences, with approximately 94% occurring only once. The CDR3 is 12 residues long. The germline CDR1 and CDR2 sequences are SQVTM and ANQGSEA. V lost 6 bases to trimming and J lost 4 bases, with 13 bases between them. Input material: CD4+ T cells from PBMCs. The J gene is TRBJ2-7, the V gene TRBV29-1; D is possibly TRBD1 or TRBD2 (5 bases each). This TCR came from a human donor with multiple sclerosis. CDR3 sequence: CSVKPWGYEQYF. The CDR3 nucleotides are TGCAGCGTCAAACCCTGGGGGTACGAGCAGTACTTC.